The clone carrying this TCR beta chain was recorded a few times. Its antigen is undetermined. Its ends do not fully match the called genes, so a read error is possible. Combining iRepertoire HTBI primers with Arm-PCR of CDR3 regions, the authors built TCR beta libraries. One entry per CDR3 protein results from TCRdb running MiXCR on the multiplex PCR reads. The sample has about 460,000 distinct CDR3 sequences, about 14% seen once. The data derive from a study of regulatory T cells in long-lasting Graves disease. Points from the study as a whole: TCR diversity was lower in persistent Graves' patients (versus newly diagnosed ones). Shared public clonotypes totalled 2,741 in persistent patients, compared with some 920 in new patients.

This CDR3 region has 14 residues. CDR1 and CDR2 (germline): SGHRS, YFSETQ. Time point defined: newly diagnosed GD, antithyroid drugs for less than 3 months. Construction of the TCR library relied on RNA isolated from PBMCs. This same sample was also taken into another study, of T cells in Graves' hyperthyroidism and ophthalmopathy.

The sequencing here drew on peripheral blood mononuclear cells (PBMCs), taken at new diagnosis, from a patient treated with antithyroid drugs. The V call is TRBV5-1, the J call TRBJ2-2; no clear D. This receptor was identified in a woman aged 45-60 years with Graves disease. CDR3 nucleotide sequence: TGCGCCAGCAGATTGGCCGTCGGCTACGGGGAGCTGTTTTTT. Its protein product is CASRLAVGYGELFF.